The sequence of this TCR beta chain was determined in a study of blood T cells in healthy people across ages. Isolation recovered at least 6.5 million PBMCs from every sample. The sample holds many counts of this clonotype. Its specificity is not known. CDR1 and CDR2 from the germline V gene are MNHEY and SVGAGI. V shed 6 bases and J 5 bases; nucleotides not matched to a gene: 6. The CDR3 is 13 amino acids. Next came a second PCR, run for about 7 to 12 cycles, which used a sample-barcoded 5' primer along with a J-beta primer mix. A minimum of 3 million CDR3-containing paired-end reads was obtained for each sample. Each CDR3 protein is one row after TCRdb ran MiXCR on the 5' RACE reads. This table has some 940,000 distinct CDR3 sequences, 25% to 30% appearing once. Study results and limitations: It was the long-lived donors that had more naive CD4+ cells and higher diversity than aged donors. Estimates of diversity drawn from one million T cells were considered underestimates.

This same sample was also part of a study on T cells of mothers and their children.

The TCR comes from a woman aged 40 to 55 in good health. The chain uses TRBV6-5 and TRBJ1-2; 7 nucleotides agree with TRBD1. What was sequenced was blood. The CDR3 nucleotides are TGTGCCAGCAGCCCGGGACAGAGATATGGCTACACCTTC. It codes for CASSPGQRYGYTF.